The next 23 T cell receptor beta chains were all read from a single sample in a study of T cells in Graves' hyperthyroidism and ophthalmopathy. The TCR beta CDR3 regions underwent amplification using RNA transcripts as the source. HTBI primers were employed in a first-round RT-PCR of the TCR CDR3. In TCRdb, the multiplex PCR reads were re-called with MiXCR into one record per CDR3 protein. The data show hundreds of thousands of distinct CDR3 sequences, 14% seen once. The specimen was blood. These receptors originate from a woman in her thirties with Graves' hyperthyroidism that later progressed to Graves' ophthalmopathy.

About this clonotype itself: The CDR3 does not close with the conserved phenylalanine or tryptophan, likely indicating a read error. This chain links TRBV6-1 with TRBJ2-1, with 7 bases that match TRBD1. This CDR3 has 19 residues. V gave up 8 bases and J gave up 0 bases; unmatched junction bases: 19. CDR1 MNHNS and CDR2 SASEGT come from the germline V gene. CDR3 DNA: TGTGCCAGCCCGCCCTTGGGACAGAAGCCCCTTGGCTCCTACAATGAGCAGTTCCTC. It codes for CASPPLGQKPLGSYNEQFL.

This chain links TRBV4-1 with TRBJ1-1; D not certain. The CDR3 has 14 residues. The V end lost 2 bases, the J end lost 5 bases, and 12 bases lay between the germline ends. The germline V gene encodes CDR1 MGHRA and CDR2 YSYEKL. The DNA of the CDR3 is TGCGCCAGCAGCCAACTCCGTTGGGCTACTGAAGCTTTCTTT. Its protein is CASSQLRWATEAFF.

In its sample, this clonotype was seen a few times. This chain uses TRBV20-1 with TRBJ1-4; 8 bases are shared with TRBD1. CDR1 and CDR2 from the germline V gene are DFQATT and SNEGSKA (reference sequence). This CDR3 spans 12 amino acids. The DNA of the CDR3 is TGCAGCGTACAGGGGGCTAATGAAAAACTGTTTTTT. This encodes CSVQGANEKLFF.

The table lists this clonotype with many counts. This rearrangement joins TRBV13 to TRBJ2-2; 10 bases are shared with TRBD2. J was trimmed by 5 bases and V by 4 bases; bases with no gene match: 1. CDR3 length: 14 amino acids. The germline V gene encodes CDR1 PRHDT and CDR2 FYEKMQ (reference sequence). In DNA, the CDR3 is TGTGCCAGCAGCTCGGGACTAGCGACCGGGGAGCTGTTTTTT. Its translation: CASSSGLATGELFF.

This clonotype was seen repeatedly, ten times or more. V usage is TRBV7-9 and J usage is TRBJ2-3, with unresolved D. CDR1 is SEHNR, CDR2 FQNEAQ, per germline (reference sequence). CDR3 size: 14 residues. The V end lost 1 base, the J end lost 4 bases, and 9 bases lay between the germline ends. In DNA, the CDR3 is TGTGCCAGCAGCTTAGACGTCGAGGCAGATACGCAGTATTTT. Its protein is CASSLDVEADTQYF.

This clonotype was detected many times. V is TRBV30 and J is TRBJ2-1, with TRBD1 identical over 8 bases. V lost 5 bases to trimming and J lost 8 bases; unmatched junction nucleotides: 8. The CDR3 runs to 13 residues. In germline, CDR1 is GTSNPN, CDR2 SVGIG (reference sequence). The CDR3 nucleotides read TGTGCCTGGTGGACAGGGTTGGCGTATGAGCAGTTCTTC. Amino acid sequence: CAWWTGLAYEQFF. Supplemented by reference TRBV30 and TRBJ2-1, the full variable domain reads SQTIHQWPATLVQPVGSPLSLECTVEGTSNPNLYWYRQAAGRGLQLLFYSVGIGQISSEVPQNLSASRPQDRQFILSSKKLLLSDSGFYLCAWWTGLAYEQFFGPGTRLTVL.

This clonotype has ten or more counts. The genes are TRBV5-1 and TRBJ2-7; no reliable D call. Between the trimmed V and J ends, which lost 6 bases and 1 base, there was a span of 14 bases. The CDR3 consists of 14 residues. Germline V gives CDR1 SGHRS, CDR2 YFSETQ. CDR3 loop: CASTRWPPSYEQYF. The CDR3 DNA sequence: TGCGCCAGCACCCGTTGGCCTCCGTCCTACGAGCAGTACTTC.

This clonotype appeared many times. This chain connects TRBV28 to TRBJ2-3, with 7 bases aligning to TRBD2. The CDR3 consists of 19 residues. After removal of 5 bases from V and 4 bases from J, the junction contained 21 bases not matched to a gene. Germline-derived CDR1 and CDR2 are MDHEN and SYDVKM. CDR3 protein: CASSLIWGRALSSPDTQYF. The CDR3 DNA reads TGTGCCAGCAGTCTTATTTGGGGGAGGGCCCTCTCATCCCCAGATACGCAGTATTTT.

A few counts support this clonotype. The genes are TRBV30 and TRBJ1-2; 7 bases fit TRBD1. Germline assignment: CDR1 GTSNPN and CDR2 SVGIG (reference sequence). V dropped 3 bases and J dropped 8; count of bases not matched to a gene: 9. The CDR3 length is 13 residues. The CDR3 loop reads CAWREQGISGYTF. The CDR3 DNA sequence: TGTGCCTGGAGGGAACAGGGGATATCAGGCTACACCTTC.

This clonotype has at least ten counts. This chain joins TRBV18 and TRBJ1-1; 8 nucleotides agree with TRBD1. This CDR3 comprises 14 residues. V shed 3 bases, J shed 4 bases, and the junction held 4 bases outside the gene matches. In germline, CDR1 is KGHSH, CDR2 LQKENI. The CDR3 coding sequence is TGTGCCAGCTCACCGCAGGGGGCTGTCACTGAAGCTTTCTTT. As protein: CASSPQGAVTEAFF.

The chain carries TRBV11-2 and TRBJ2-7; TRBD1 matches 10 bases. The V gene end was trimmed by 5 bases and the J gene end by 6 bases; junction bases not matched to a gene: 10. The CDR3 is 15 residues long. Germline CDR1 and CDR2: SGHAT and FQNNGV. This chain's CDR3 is CASSPLGGTGVEQYF. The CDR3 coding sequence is TGTGCCAGCAGCCCCTTAGGCGGGACAGGGGTCGAGCAGTACTTC. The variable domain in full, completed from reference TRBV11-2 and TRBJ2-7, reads EAGVAQSPRYKIIEKRQSVAFWCNPISGHATLYWYQQILGQGPKLLIQFQNNGVVDDSQLPKDRFSAERLKGVDSTLKIQPAKLEDSAVYLCASSPLGGTGVEQYFGPGTRLTVT.

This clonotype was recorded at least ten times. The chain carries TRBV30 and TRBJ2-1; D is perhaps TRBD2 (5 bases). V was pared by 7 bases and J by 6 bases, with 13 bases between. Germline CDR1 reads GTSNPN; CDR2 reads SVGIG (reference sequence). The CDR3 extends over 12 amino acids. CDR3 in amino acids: CASALVGNEQFF. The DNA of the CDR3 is TGTGCCTCCGCACTAGTTGGCAATGAGCAGTTCTTC.

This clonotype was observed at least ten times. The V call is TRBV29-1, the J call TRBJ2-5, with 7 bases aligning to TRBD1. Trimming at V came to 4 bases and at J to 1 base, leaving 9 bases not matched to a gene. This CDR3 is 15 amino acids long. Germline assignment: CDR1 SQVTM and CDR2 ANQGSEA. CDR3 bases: TGCAGCGTTGGCCCCACGGGACAGTTCCAAGAGACCCAGTACTTC. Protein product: CSVGPTGQFQETQYF.

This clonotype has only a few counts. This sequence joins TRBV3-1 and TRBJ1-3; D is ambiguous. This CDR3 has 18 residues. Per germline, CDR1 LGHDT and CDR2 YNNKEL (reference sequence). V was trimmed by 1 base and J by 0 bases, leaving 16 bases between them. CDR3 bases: TGTGCCAGCAGCCAAGCTCTGGTGTTCGGCAGCTCTGGAAACACCATATATTTT. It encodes CASSQALVFGSSGNTIYF.

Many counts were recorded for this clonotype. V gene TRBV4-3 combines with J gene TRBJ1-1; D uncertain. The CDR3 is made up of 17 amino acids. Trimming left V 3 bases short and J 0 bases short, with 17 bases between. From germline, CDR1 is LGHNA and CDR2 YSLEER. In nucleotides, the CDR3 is TGCGCCAGCAGCCAGCAAAGGACGGACTTTATGAACACTGAAGCTTTCTTT. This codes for CASSQQRTDFMNTEAFF.

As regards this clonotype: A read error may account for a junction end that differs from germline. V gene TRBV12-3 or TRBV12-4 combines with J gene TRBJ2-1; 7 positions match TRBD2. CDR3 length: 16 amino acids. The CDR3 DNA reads TGTGCCAGCAGTTTATCTAGCGGTAGCTCCTACAGTGAGCAGTTCTTC. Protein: CASSLSSGSSYSEQFF.

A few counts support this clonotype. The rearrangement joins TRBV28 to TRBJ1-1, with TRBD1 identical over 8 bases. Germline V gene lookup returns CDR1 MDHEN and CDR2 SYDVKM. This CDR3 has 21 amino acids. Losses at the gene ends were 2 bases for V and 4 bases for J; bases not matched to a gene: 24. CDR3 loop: CASSLSPTTLRGRNLGTEAFF. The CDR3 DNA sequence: TGTGCCAGCAGTTTAAGCCCCACTACCCTCAGGGGGCGCAATTTGGGCACTGAAGCTTTCTTT. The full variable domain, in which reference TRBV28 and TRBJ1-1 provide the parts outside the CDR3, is DVKVTQSSRYLVKRTGEKVFLECVQDMDHENMFWYRQDPGLGLRLIYFSYDVKMKEKGDIPEGYSVSREKKERFSLILESASTNQTSMYLCASSLSPTTLRGRNLGTEAFFGQGTRLTVV.

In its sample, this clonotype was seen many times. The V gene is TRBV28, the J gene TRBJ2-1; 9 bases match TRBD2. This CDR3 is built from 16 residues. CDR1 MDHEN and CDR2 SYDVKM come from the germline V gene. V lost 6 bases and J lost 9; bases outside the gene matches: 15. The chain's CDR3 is CASSPPWASGKGEQFF. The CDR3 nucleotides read TGTGCCAGCAGCCCCCCTTGGGCTAGCGGGAAGGGTGAGCAGTTCTTC.

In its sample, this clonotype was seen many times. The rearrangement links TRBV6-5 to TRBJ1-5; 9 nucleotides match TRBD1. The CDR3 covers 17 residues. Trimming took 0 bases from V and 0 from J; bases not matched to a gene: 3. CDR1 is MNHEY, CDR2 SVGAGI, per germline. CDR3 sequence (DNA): TGTGCCAGCAGTTACTCGGGACAGGGAGTTAGCAATCAGCCCCAGCATTTT. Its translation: CASSYSGQGVSNQPQHF.

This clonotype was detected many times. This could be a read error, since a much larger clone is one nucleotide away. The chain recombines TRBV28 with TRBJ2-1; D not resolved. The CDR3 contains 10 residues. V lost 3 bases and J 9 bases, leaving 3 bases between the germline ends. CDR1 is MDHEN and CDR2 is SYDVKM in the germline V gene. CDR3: CASSFSEQFF. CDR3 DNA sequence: TGTGCCAGCAGTTTCTCTGAGCAGTTCTTC.

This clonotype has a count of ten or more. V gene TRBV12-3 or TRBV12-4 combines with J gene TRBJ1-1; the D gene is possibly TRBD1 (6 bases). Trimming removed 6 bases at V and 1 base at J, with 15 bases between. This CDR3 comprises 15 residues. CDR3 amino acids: CASRNRVLKNTEAFF. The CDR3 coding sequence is TGTGCCAGCAGGAACAGGGTGTTGAAGAACACTGAAGCTTTCTTT.

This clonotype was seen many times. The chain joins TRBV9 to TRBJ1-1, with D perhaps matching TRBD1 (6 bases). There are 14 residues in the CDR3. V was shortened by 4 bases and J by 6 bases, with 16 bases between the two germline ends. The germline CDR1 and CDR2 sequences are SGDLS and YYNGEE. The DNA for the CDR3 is TGTGCCAGCAGCCTAAACCCACAGGGACCTGAAGCTTTCTTT. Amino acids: CASSLNPQGPEAFF.

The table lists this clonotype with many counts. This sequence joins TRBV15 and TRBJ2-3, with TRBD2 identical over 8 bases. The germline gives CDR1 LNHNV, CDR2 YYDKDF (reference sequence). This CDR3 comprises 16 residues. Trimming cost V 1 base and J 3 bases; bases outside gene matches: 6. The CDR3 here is CATSRASGSRTDTQYF. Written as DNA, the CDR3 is TGTGCCACCAGCAGAGCCAGCGGGAGTAGGACAGATACGCAGTATTTT.